These 26 T cell receptor beta chains share one sample of origin, sequenced in a study of OX40 agonist ivuxolimab in advanced cancers. Assay: immunoSEQ multiplex PCR; the TCRdb copy retains only in-frame clones and omits some. The table records roughly 80,000 clones, around 83% of them present only once. The sample here was CD4+ or CD8+ T cells sorted from blood, taken in a trial of the OX40 agonist ivuxolimab. All receptors derive from an adult with an advanced solid tumor such as melanoma, head and neck, liver or kidney cancer.

This chain uses TRBV5-1 with TRBJ2-2; D is perhaps TRBD1 or TRBD2 (5 bases each). This CDR3 region has 17 residues. Germline values: CDR1 SGHRS, CDR2 YFSETQ. With 4 bases removed from V and 0 bases from J, the gap between germline ends came to 16 bases. The CDR3 spells CASSPFAGTANTGELFF. The CDR3 coding sequence is TGCGCCAGCAGCCCCTTTGCTGGGACCGCGAACACCGGGGAGCTGTTTTTT.

The chain joins TRBV5-1 to TRBJ1-1, with D unresolved. This CDR3 region has 14 residues. The V and J ends lost 7 bases and 1 base respectively, with 14 bases between them. CDR1 and CDR2 (germline): SGHRS, YFSETQ. The CDR3 region is CASRPGSANTEAFF. In DNA form, the CDR3 reads TGCGCCAGCCGTCCCGGTTCAGCGAACACTGAAGCTTTCTTT.

The chain links TRBV18 to TRBJ2-3; D uncertain. The CDR3 extends over 14 amino acids. Trimming left V 0 bases short and J 9 bases short, with 13 bases between. Germline V gives CDR1 KGHSH, CDR2 LQKENI. The DNA for the CDR3 is TGTGCCAGCTCACCACCGGTCGGCGAATGGACGCAGTATTTT. This encodes CASSPPVGEWTQYF.

The chain recombines TRBV5-1 with TRBJ2-5; possible D gene TRBD1, 7 bases. Germline V lookup: CDR1 SGHRS, CDR2 YFSETQ. V gave up 0 bases and J gave up 2 bases, with 14 bases separating them. This CDR3 spans 16 amino acids. Here the CDR3 DNA reads TGCGCCAGCAGCTTGGCCGGACAGGAGGGTCAAGAGACCCAGTACTTC. Amino acid sequence: CASSLAGQEGQETQYF.

V gene TRBV7-8 combines with J gene TRBJ1-2; no definite D call. This CDR3 contains 14 residues. The germline gives CDR1 SGHVS, CDR2 FQNEAQ. V was pared by 5 bases and J by 1 base, with 11 bases between. The CDR3 loop reads CASSPTPDNYGYTF. As DNA, the CDR3 is TGTGCCAGCAGCCCAACTCCTGATAACTATGGCTACACCTTC. Together with reference TRBV7-8 and TRBJ1-2, the CDR3 gives the full variable domain: GAGVSQSPRYKVAKRGQDVALRCDPISGHVSLFWYQQALGQGPEFLTYFQNEAQLDKSGLPSDRFFAERPEGSVSTLKIQRTQQEDSAVYLCASSPTPDNYGYTFGSGTRLTVV.

The chain has TRBV30 and TRBJ2-7; 14 bases align to TRBD2. Germline loops: CDR1 GTSNPN, CDR2 SVGIG (reference sequence). The CDR3 spans 17 residues. With 3 bases clipped from V and 1 base from J, the junction kept 8 bases outside the gene matches. The CDR3 region has the DNA TGTGCCTGGAGCACCGGGACTAGCGGGAGACTGTCCTACGAGCAGTACTTC. It translates to CAWSTGTSGRLSYEQYF.

The chain recombines TRBV6-5 with TRBJ2-7; D gene ambiguous. CDR1 is MNHEY and CDR2 is SVGAGI in the germline V gene. The CDR3 covers 13 residues. Trimming took 0 bases from V and 4 from J, leaving 7 bases between them. CDR3 DNA: TGTGCCAGCAGTTACTCGAATTCTTACGAGCAGTACTTC. Protein product: CASSYSNSYEQYF.

The gene calls are TRBV7-9 and TRBJ2-4; the D is unclear. Per the germline V gene, CDR1 is SEHNR and CDR2 is FQNEAQ (reference sequence). V was cut by 1 base and J by 0 bases, with 10 bases left in between. The CDR3 runs to 16 residues. CDR3 sequence reads: CASSLGADLAKNIQYF. The CDR3 bases are TGTGCCAGCAGCTTAGGCGCAGACCTAGCCAAAAACATTCAGTACTTC.

The rearrangement uses TRBV2 and TRBJ2-1; D ambiguous. CDR1 and CDR2 from the germline V gene are SNHLY and FYNNEI. Trimming took 3 bases from V and 6 from J, leaving 6 bases between them. This CDR3 comprises 12 residues. CDR3 amino acids: CASSDTINEQFF. The CDR3 DNA is TGTGCCAGCAGTGATACAATCAATGAGCAGTTCTTC. Looking up the rest from reference TRBV2 and TRBJ2-1 gives the full variable domain: EPEVTQTPSHQVTQMGQEVILRCVPISNHLYFYWYRQILGQKVEFLVSFYNNEISEKSEIFDDQFSVERPDGSNFTLKIRSTKLEDSAMYFCASSDTINEQFFGPGTRLTVL.

This sequence joins TRBV2 and TRBJ1-6; no clear D gene. This CDR3 has 12 amino acids. The V gene lost 7 bases and the J gene lost 8 bases, with 9 bases spanning the gap. Germline V lookup: CDR1 SNHLY, CDR2 FYNNEI. In DNA form, the CDR3 reads TGTGCCAGCAAAATTAGGGATTCACCCCTCCACTTT. Amino acids: CASKIRDSPLHF.

The V gene is TRBV27, the J gene TRBJ1-1; no firm D call. The CDR3 loop spans 14 amino acids. Between the trimmed V and J ends, which lost 5 bases and 3 bases, there was a span of 13 bases. The germline gives CDR1 MNHEY, CDR2 SMNVEV (reference sequence). DNA of the CDR3: TGTGCCAGCAGTCCCCCTGGACTGTACACTGAAGCTTTCTTT. Its translation is CASSPPGLYTEAFF.

CDR3 protein: CASSLRGGGSSYEQYF. The DNA for the CDR3 is TGTGCCAGCAGTTTAAGGGGAGGCGGCAGCTCCTACGAGCAGTACTTC. V and J are TRBV28 and TRBJ2-7; tentative D call: TRBD2 (6 bases). Trimming stripped 2 bases from V and 0 bases from J, with 14 bases between. Germline lookup yields CDR1 MDHEN and CDR2 SYDVKM. The CDR3 runs to 16 residues.

This clone came up a few times. The rearrangement links TRBV28 to TRBJ1-5; D remains ambiguous. Trimming stripped 5 bases from V and 4 bases from J, with 3 bases between. CDR1 is MDHEN and CDR2 is SYDVKM in the germline V gene. The CDR3 sequence is 11 residues long. The CDR3 sequence is CASSGNQPQHF. CDR3 DNA sequence: TGTGCCAGCAGTGGGAATCAGCCCCAGCATTTT.

On this clone: The DNA is omitted, as the CDR3 cannot be located on it reliably, and the CDR3 follows TCRdb's listing. This sequence joins TRBV19 and TRBJ1-2. Inclusive of both ends, the CDR3 amounts to 17 amino acids. Germline V gives CDR1 LNHDA, CDR2 SQIVND (reference sequence). The CDR3 here is CASSMGFRGRDDYGYTF.

The genes are TRBV5-1 and TRBJ2-2; no clear D gene. V was trimmed by 0 bases and J by 6 bases, leaving 6 bases between them. The CDR3 has 13 residues. Looked up from germline, CDR1 is SGHRS and CDR2 is YFSETQ. The CDR3 nucleotides read TGCGCCAGCAGCTTGGTGGGTTCCGGGGAGCTGTTTTTT. Its translation is CASSLVGSGELFF.

The V and J genes are TRBV11-3 and TRBJ2-7; D is unresolved. CDR1 is SGHNT and CDR2 is YENEEA in the germline V gene. V lost 1 base and J 3 bases, leaving 10 bases between the germline ends. The CDR3 totals 14 residues. CDR3 in amino acids: CASSLGVGRYEQYF. The CDR3 nucleotides are TGTGCCAGCAGCTTAGGCGTGGGCCGCTACGAGCAGTACTTC.

The chain combines TRBV6-5 with TRBJ1-4; possibly TRBD1 for D (5 bases). Per the germline V gene, CDR1 is MNHEY and CDR2 is SVGAGI. Deletions cut 0 bases from V and 6 bases from J, with 14 bases between. The CDR3 runs 16 residues. In nucleotides, the CDR3 is TGTGCCAGCAGTTACTCCGGGGCGCCCGGCCATGAAAAACTGTTTTTT. Its translation is CASSYSGAPGHEKLFF.

The CDR3 region has the DNA TGTGCCAGCAAGGGGAGGGGCAAGCTTGACGAGCAGTACTTC. Translating gives CASKGRGKLDEQYF. V usage is TRBV28 and J usage is TRBJ2-7; 7 bases match TRBD2. CDR1 and CDR2 (germline): MDHEN, SYDVKM. The CDR3 contains 14 residues. V trimming: 7 bases; J trimming: 5 bases; junction bases outside the gene matches: 11.

This chain uses TRBV10-3 with TRBJ1-3; D is ambiguous. Germline V gene lookup returns CDR1 ENHRY and CDR2 SYGVKD. This CDR3 spans 14 amino acids. V shed 3 bases and J shed 0 bases, with 6 bases lying between them. The DNA of the CDR3 is TGTGCCATCAGTGACGGGAGCTCTGGAAACACCATATATTTT. It encodes CAISDGSSGNTIYF.

This chain links TRBV28 with TRBJ1-1; D remains ambiguous. CDR1 and CDR2 (germline): MDHEN, SYDVKM. The CDR3 consists of 13 residues. V was clipped by 4 bases and J by 4 bases, with 10 bases between them. Written as DNA, the CDR3 is TGTGCCAGCAGTTCGATGGGGTTCACTGAAGCTTTCTTT. Its translation: CASSSMGFTEAFF.

The CDR3 DNA follows: TGTGCCAGCAGCTACACTAGCGGGAGGCACACCGGGGAGCTGTTTTTT. Its protein product is CASSYTSGRHTGELFF. V usage is TRBV7-9 and J usage is TRBJ2-2; 12 bases match TRBD2. The J segment lost 3 bases and the V segment lost 4 bases, leaving 3 bases of the junction unmatched. The germline V gene encodes CDR1 SEHNR and CDR2 FQNEAQ (reference sequence). The CDR3 has 16 amino acids. Drawing the rest from reference TRBV7-9 and TRBJ2-2, the complete variable domain is DTGVSQNPRHKITKRGQNVTFRCDPISEHNRLYWYRQTLGQGPEFLTYFQNEAQLEKSRLLSDRFSAERPKGSFSTLEIQRTEQGDSAMYLCASSYTSGRHTGELFFGEGSRLTVL.

The chain links TRBV5-6 to TRBJ1-2; weak D call: TRBD1 (5 bases). V lost 4 bases and J lost 6, with 13 bases in between. The V gene's germline CDR1 is SGHDT and CDR2 YYEEEE. This CDR3 has 13 residues. The CDR3 nucleotides are TGTGCCAGCAGCCCCGGGACCGGGAATGGCTACACCTTC. Encoded protein: CASSPGTGNGYTF.

This chain connects TRBV10-3 to TRBJ1-1, with D tentatively TRBD1 (6 bases). CDR3 length equals 15 residues. Trimming left V 3 bases short and J 3 bases short, with 14 bases between. Germline CDR1 reads ENHRY; CDR2 reads SYGVKD. CDR3 in amino acids: CAISDGRGGDTEAFF. DNA of the CDR3: TGTGCCATCAGTGACGGCAGGGGAGGGGACACTGAAGCTTTCTTT.

The chain uses TRBV19 and TRBJ2-7, with D possibly being TRBD1 (6 bases). Trimming shortened V by 6 bases and J by 6 bases, and 12 bases separated the two germline ends. Germline CDR1 and CDR2: LNHDA and SQIVND (reference sequence). This CDR3 is 12 amino acids long. CDR3 nucleotide sequence: TGTGCCAGTAGGCCACAGGGCGGCGAGCAGTACTTC. Translation gives CASRPQGGEQYF.

The chain couples TRBV5-4 to TRBJ2-5; perhaps TRBD1 as D (5 bases). The CDR3 length is 14 residues. The ends were cut back, 1 base at V and 2 bases at J, with 9 bases in the middle. In germline, CDR1 is SGHNT, CDR2 YYREEE (reference sequence). The CDR3 nucleotides read TGTGCCAGCAGCTTGTCGACAGAACAAGAGACCCAGTACTTC. It codes for CASSLSTEQETQYF.

The V gene is TRBV30, the J gene TRBJ2-2, with 8 bases matching TRBD1. With 4 bases clipped from V and 6 bases from J, the junction kept 4 bases outside the gene matches. The CDR3 loop spans 13 amino acids. Per the germline V gene, CDR1 is GTSNPN and CDR2 is SVGIG (reference sequence). CDR3 nucleotides: TGTGCCTGGACCGACAGGGGAGCCGGGGAGCTGTTTTTT. Amino acid sequence: CAWTDRGAGELFF.